The clone carrying this T cell receptor beta chain was seen at least ten times. This sample stems from a study of early T cells in non-severe SARS-CoV-2 infection. Background on the study: The input, bulk RNA from unsorted whole blood, was sequenced, and chains were unpaired.

The CDR3 length is 22 residues. V was pared by 1 base and J by 0 bases, with 19 bases of the junction left unmatched. CDR1 KGHDR and CDR2 SFDVKD come from the germline V gene. Individually, cDNA molecules had unique molecular identifiers attached to them. TCRdb re-called the 5' RACE reads through MiXCR, storing one row per CDR3 protein. This repertoire shows fewer than 100,000 distinct CDR3 sequences, around a tenth found once; its top ten account for 4.8%. The chain employs TRBV24-1 and TRBJ2-1; 8 bases fit TRBD2. The source of this sequence is an adult who was a healthcare worker with PCR-confirmed SARS-CoV-2 infection or an uninfected control (not recorded which). Sequencing was performed on whole blood. The chain's CDR3 is CATSDLGPRWEAGVPSYNEQFF. As DNA, the CDR3 is TGTGCCACCAGTGATTTAGGGCCCCGATGGGAAGCGGGAGTTCCCTCCTACAATGAGCAGTTCTTC.